Listed here is a single T cell receptor (beta chain). The V and J ends lost 1 base and 0 bases respectively, with 7 bases between them. Germline assignment: CDR1 LGHNA and CDR2 YNFKEQ. The CDR3 sequence is 15 residues long. The data were taken from a study of identical twins. TCRdb re-called the 5' RACE reads with MiXCR, one entry per CDR3 protein. Of 650,000 to 750,000 distinct CDR3 sequences in the sample, 21% are singletons; the top ten hold more than 4%. The sample was also reused in another study, on T cells expressing NK-cell markers. Per that paper: In sorted CD3+CD56+NKG2C+, CD3+CD56+NKG2C- and CD3+CD56-NKG2C+ T cells, TCR beta repertoires were obtained. One of eight sequenced donors was HCMV-seronegative; the other seven were seropositive. Clones of NKG2C+ T cells that had expanded were of unclear HCMV specificity.

The TCR was taken from a woman in her late teens or twenties in good health. V is TRBV4-2 and J is TRBJ1-5; D unclear. The sequencing sample was made of PBMCs. The CDR3, as DNA: TGTGCCAGCAGCCAAGTTTCTTATAGCAATCAGCCCCAGCATTTT. It specifies CASSQVSYSNQPQHF.